What follows are 18 T cell receptor beta chains derived from one specimen sequenced in a study of siplizumab effects on memory and regulatory T cells. The protocol was immunoSEQ multiplex PCR, while the TCRdb copy is restricted to in-frame clones and leaves out a portion. The table has 99,000 or so clones, roughly 94% seen once. The sequenced sample was non-Treg CD4+ T cells sorted from blood. The receptors originated from a human donor in good health.

The rearrangement uses TRBV11-2 and TRBJ1-4; 7 bases align to TRBD1. Looked up from germline, CDR1 is SGHAT and CDR2 is FQNNGV. The ends lost 5 bases at V and 4 bases at J; junction bases unmatched: 7. The CDR3 contains 15 residues. The CDR3 reads CASSPVGQINEKLFF. In DNA, the CDR3 is TGTGCCAGCAGCCCGGTGGGACAGATTAATGAAAAACTGTTTTTT. The whole variable domain, filled in from reference TRBV11-2 and TRBJ1-4, reads EAGVAQSPRYKIIEKRQSVAFWCNPISGHATLYWYQQILGQGPKLLIQFQNNGVVDDSQLPKDRFSAERLKGVDSTLKIQPAKLEDSAVYLCASSPVGQINEKLFFGSGTQLSVL.

This chain joins TRBV25-1 and TRBJ2-1; D might be TRBD2 (5 bases). Per the germline V gene, CDR1 is MGHDK and CDR2 is SYGVNS. The length of the CDR3 is 14 residues. The V and J ends lost 3 bases and 8 bases respectively, with 14 bases between them. For the CDR3, the DNA is TGTGCCAGCAGTGACTTAACTAGTCCCGATGAGCAGTTCTTC. Translating it yields CASSDLTSPDEQFF.

This clone was counted once. The chain has TRBV5-1 and TRBJ2-7, with TRBD2 matching 7 bases. This CDR3 has 15 amino acids. Germline CDR1 reads SGHRS; CDR2 reads YFSETQ. The junction had 7 bases not matched to a gene; V was cut back by 0 bases and J by 4 bases. In nucleotides, the CDR3 is TGCGCCAGCAGCTTGGAGGGACTAATTCAGTACGAGCAGTACTTC. This translates into CASSLEGLIQYEQYF.

This chain links TRBV7-6 with TRBJ2-7, with D possibly being TRBD1 (6 bases). Germline CDR1 SGHVS, CDR2 FNYEAQ. V was trimmed by 7 bases and J by 6 bases, leaving 16 bases between them. The CDR3 is 13 residues long. The CDR3 region has the DNA TGTGCCAGCACCCTAGGGGTGGGGGCCGAGCAGTACTTC. Translating gives CASTLGVGAEQYF.

The chain links TRBV5-1 to TRBJ2-5, with 10 bases identical to TRBD1. J was trimmed by 7 bases and V by 4 bases; bases with no gene match: 10. There are 15 residues in the CDR3. The germline gives CDR1 SGHRS, CDR2 YFSETQ. The CDR3 loop reads CASSSRDRGGGTQYF. The CDR3 nucleotides read TGCGCCAGCAGCAGCCGGGACAGGGGAGGAGGGACCCAGTACTTC.

CDR3 loop: CAWSVLTSPKNIQYF. CDR3 DNA sequence: TGTGCCTGGAGTGTATTAACTAGCCCCAAAAACATTCAGTACTTC. This chain links TRBV30 with TRBJ2-4, with D tentatively TRBD2 (6 bases). Looked up from germline, CDR1 is GTSNPN and CDR2 is SVGIG (reference sequence). The CDR3 consists of 15 residues. Trimming cost V 0 bases and J 2 bases, with 11 bases left between them.

The table lists this clone with a few counts. The chain carries TRBV12-5 and TRBJ2-5; 7 bases match TRBD1. The CDR3 has 14 amino acids. Germline-derived CDR1 and CDR2 are LGHNT and FRNRAP. V dropped 1 base and J dropped 1; count of bases not matched to a gene: 0. In DNA form, the CDR3 reads TGTGCTAGTGGTTTGGGACAGGGCCAAGAGACCCAGTACTTC. It encodes CASGLGQGQETQYF.

Only one count was recorded for this clone. The chain links TRBV28 to TRBJ2-1, with D perhaps matching TRBD2 (6 bases). The V gene lost 5 bases and the J gene lost 5 bases, with 19 bases spanning the gap. CDR1 MDHEN and CDR2 SYDVKM come from the germline V gene. The CDR3 has 16 residues. Here the CDR3 DNA reads TGTGCCAGCAGTGGAGATTGGGGGAGGATCAACAATGAGCAGTTCTTC. Its protein product is CASSGDWGRINNEQFF.

The chain has TRBV6-1 and TRBJ2-7; 8 bases match TRBD2. This CDR3 comprises 15 residues. The J segment lost 0 bases and the V segment lost 6 bases, leaving 7 bases of the junction unmatched. Per germline, CDR1 MNHNS and CDR2 SASEGT. CDR3 nucleotide sequence: TGTGCCAGCAGGCCCCTAGCGGGTGCCTCCTACGAGCAGTACTTC. This sequence encodes CASRPLAGASYEQYF.

This rearrangement joins TRBV6-4 to TRBJ1-3, with TRBD1 matching 8 bases. The ends lost 4 bases at V and 4 bases at J; junction bases unmatched: 9. The CDR3 has 16 residues. Germline CDR1 and CDR2: MRHNA and SNTAGT. The CDR3: CASSGQIDRGGNTIYF. As DNA, the CDR3 is TGTGCCAGCAGTGGCCAGATCGACAGGGGCGGAAACACCATATATTTT.

V and J are TRBV28 and TRBJ1-2; possible D gene TRBD1, 6 bases. Trimming stripped 6 bases from V and 6 bases from J, with 17 bases between. This CDR3 spans 14 amino acids. Germline lookup yields CDR1 MDHEN and CDR2 SYDVKM. The CDR3 loop is CASSSGTWLDGYTF. In DNA, the CDR3 is TGTGCCAGCAGCTCCGGGACATGGCTCGATGGCTACACCTTC.

This chain links TRBV10-3 with TRBJ2-7, with 7 bases lining up with TRBD1. J lost 1 base, V lost 3 bases, and 6 bases had no gene match. The CDR3 is 15 amino acids. Per germline, CDR1 ENHRY and CDR2 SYGVKD. DNA for the CDR3: TGTGCCATCAGTGATGTTGACAGGGCTTCCTACGAGCAGTACTTC. The encoded protein is CAISDVDRASYEQYF.

V and J are TRBV20-1 and TRBJ1-1; D gene unclear. V was trimmed by 5 bases and J by 2 bases, leaving 6 bases between them. CDR1 and CDR2 from the germline V gene are DFQATT and SNEGSKA (reference sequence). The CDR3 runs to 11 residues. CDR3 sequence: CSAPTNTEAFF. CDR3 DNA: TGCAGTGCTCCTACCAACACTGAAGCTTTCTTT.

The chain links TRBV28 to TRBJ2-7; 11 nucleotides agree with TRBD2. The CDR3 covers 15 residues. The V gene's germline CDR1 is MDHEN and CDR2 SYDVKM. V lost 4 bases to trimming and J lost 5 bases; unmatched junction nucleotides: 7. For the CDR3, the DNA is TGTGCCAGCAGTTCCACTAGCGGGAGTTCCCACGAGCAGTACTTC. Translation: CASSSTSGSSHEQYF.

This chain connects TRBV7-9 to TRBJ2-3; 7 bases line up with TRBD2. The V gene's germline CDR1 is SEHNR and CDR2 FQNEAQ (reference sequence). This CDR3 comprises 17 residues. V lost 1 base to trimming and J lost 4 bases; unmatched junction nucleotides: 11. CDR3 protein: CASSLGSQRDRADTQYF. DNA for the CDR3: TGTGCCAGCAGCTTAGGTAGTCAGCGGGATCGGGCAGATACGCAGTATTTT.

The CDR3 protein is CAWSLPPFLNNEQFF. CDR3 sequence (DNA): TGTGCCTGGAGTCTCCCCCCGTTTCTAAACAATGAGCAGTTCTTC. The V call is TRBV30, the J call TRBJ2-1; no clear D. The length of the CDR3 is 15 residues. CDR1 is GTSNPN, CDR2 SVGIG, per germline (reference sequence). Trimming took off 2 bases at V and 5 bases at J, with 16 bases between the two ends. The entire variable domain, with the rest obtained from reference TRBV30 and TRBJ2-1, is as follows: SQTIHQWPATLVQPVGSPLSLECTVEGTSNPNLYWYRQAAGRGLQLLFYSVGIGQISSEVPQNLSASRPQDRQFILSSKKLLLSDSGFYLCAWSLPPFLNNEQFFGPGTRLTVL.

V gene TRBV28 combines with J gene TRBJ1-4, with 10 bases lining up with TRBD1. Unmatched junction bases numbered 5, after V lost 5 bases and J lost 5 bases. CDR1 MDHEN and CDR2 SYDVKM come from the germline V gene. The length of the CDR3 is 15 residues. In nucleotides, the CDR3 is TGTGCCAGCAGTCCCCGGGACAGGGGAAATGAAAAACTGTTTTTT. The encoded protein is CASSPRDRGNEKLFF.

The genes are TRBV18 and TRBJ2-7; the match to TRBD2 covers 7 bases. CDR3 length: 14 amino acids. The V and J ends lost 2 bases and 0 bases, in that order; junction bases with no gene match: 1. Germline V gene lookup returns CDR1 KGHSH and CDR2 LQKENI. The CDR3 is CASSPSSGSYEQYF. Written as DNA, the CDR3 is TGTGCCAGCTCACCATCTAGCGGCTCCTACGAGCAGTACTTC.